The sample holds a few counts of the clone carrying this T cell receptor (beta chain). What it recognizes is unknown. This sample is part of a study of beta chain features in type 1 diabetes. Since all of the isolated RNA was reverse transcribed, expressed TCRB transcripts were what got sequenced. Sequenced naive, central memory and regulatory T cell samples produced an average of around 3.9 million reads. Sequencing used immunoSEQ multiplex PCR; TCRdb keeps in-frame clones, though not all of them. The data show about 270,000 clones, roughly 13% seen once. Study conclusions and caveats: Overrepresentation of cells with high TCR expression could result from cDNA sequencing. Shorter TCRB CDR3s, moderately but significantly so, were found in Type 1 diabetes patients in all four CD4+ subsets. Patients' naive, central memory and Treg TCRB repertoires seemed closer to one another than those of healthy donors. Whether HLA type affects TCRB rearrangement stayed undetermined in the present work.

The CDR3 is 12 residues long. From germline, CDR1 is SNHLY and CDR2 FYNNEI. V gave up 6 bases and J gave up 6 bases; unmatched junction bases: 1. The receptor was derived from a man aged 30 to 39 with type 1 diabetes. This chain uses TRBV2 with TRBJ2-7, with TRBD2 identical over 11 bases. Specimen: naive CD4+ T cells from blood. CDR3 sequence (DNA): TGTGCCAGCAGGACTAGCGGGATCGAGCAGTACTTC. It codes for CASRTSGIEQYF.